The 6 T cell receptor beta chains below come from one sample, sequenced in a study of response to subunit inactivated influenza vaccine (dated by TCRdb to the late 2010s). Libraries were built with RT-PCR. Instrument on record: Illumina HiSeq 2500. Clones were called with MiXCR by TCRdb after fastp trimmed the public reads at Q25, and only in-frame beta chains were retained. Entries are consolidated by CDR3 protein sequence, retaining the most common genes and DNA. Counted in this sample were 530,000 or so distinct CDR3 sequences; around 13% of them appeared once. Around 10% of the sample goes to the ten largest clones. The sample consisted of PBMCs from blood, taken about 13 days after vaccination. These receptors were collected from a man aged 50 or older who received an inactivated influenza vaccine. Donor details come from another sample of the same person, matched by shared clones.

DNA for the CDR3: TGTGCCAGCAGTTTATATGTGGGGAGAGGCAATGAGCAGTTCTTC. Residues: CASSLYVGRGNEQFF. The J gene is TRBJ2-1, the V gene TRBV12-3 or TRBV12-4; perhaps TRBD2 as D (5 bases). CDR3 length: 15 residues. V was clipped by 2 bases and J by 6 bases, with 14 bases between them.

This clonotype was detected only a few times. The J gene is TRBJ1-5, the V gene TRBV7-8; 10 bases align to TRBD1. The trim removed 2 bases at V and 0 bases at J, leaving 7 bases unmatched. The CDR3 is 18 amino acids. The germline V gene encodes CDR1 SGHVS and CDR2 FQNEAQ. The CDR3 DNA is TGTGCCAGCAGCTTAATAAGGACAGGGGGGAATAGCAATCAGCCCCAGCATTTT. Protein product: CASSLIRTGGNSNQPQHF.

The CDR3 protein is CSARESGRQGTGELFF. The DNA for the CDR3 is TGCAGTGCTAGAGAGTCGGGGAGACAGGGAACCGGGGAGCTGTTTTTT. The V call is TRBV20-1, the J call TRBJ2-2; 7 bases are a match to TRBD1. CDR1 is DFQATT and CDR2 is SNEGSKA in the germline V gene (reference sequence). V was clipped by 0 bases and J by 5 bases; unmatched bases: 9. CDR3 length: 16 amino acids.

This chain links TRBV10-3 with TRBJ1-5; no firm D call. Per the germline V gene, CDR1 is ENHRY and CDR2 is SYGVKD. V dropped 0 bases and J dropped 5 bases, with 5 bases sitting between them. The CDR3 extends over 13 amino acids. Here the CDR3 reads CAISESWDQPQHF. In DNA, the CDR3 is TGTGCCATCAGTGAGTCATGGGATCAGCCCCAGCATTTT.

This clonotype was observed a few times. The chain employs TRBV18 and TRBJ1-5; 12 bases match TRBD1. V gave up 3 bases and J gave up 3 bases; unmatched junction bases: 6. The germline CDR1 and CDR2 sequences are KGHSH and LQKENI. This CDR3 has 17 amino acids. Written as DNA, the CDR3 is TGTGCCAGCTCACCTCCCGGGACAGGGGGCTCCAATCAGCCCCAGCATTTT. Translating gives CASSPPGTGGSNQPQHF.

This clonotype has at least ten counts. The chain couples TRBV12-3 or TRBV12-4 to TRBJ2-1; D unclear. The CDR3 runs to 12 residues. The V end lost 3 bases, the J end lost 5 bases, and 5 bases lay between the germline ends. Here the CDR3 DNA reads TGTGCCAGCAGTTTTGCCGACAATGAGCAGTTCTTC. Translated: CASSFADNEQFF.